The 23 T cell receptor beta chains listed next were all sequenced from one sample in a study of early T cells in non-severe SARS-CoV-2 infection. TCRdb reprocessed the 5' RACE reads with MiXCR, giving one entry per CDR3 protein. The sample lists around 84,000 distinct CDR3 sequences, 8% to 13% occurring once. Here the sequenced sample was whole blood, taken at baseline. The source is an adult who was a healthcare worker with PCR-confirmed SARS-CoV-2 infection or an uninfected control (not recorded which).

This clonotype was found many times. The chain links TRBV2 to TRBJ2-7; D gene uncertain. CDR1 and CDR2 (germline): SNHLY, FYNNEI. The CDR3 is made up of 13 amino acids. Deletions cut 4 bases from V and 0 bases from J, with 7 bases between. In DNA, the CDR3 is TGTGCCAGCAGTGTTCTAAGCTCCTACGAGCAGTACTTC. Translated: CASSVLSSYEQYF.

This clonotype was seen many times. V and J are TRBV12-3 or TRBV12-4 and TRBJ2-1; 11 positions match TRBD2. The CDR3 runs 16 residues. Germline trimming cut 5 bases from V and 0 bases from J; bases unmatched to any gene: 3. The CDR3 region has the DNA TGTGCCAGCAGTCTCACTAGCGGGAGCTCCTACAATGAGCAGTTCTTC. Its protein is CASSLTSGSSYNEQFF.

The V gene is TRBV11-2, the J gene TRBJ2-5; no reliable D call. The CDR3 totals 12 residues. V was pared by 5 bases and J by 3 bases, with 7 bases between. The germline V gene has CDR1 SGHAT and CDR2 FQNNGV. The CDR3 nucleotides read TGTGCCAGCAGCCTCTGGAAAGAGACCCAGTACTTC. The encoded protein is CASSLWKETQYF. The full variable domain, in which reference TRBV11-2 and TRBJ2-5 provide the parts outside the CDR3, is EAGVAQSPRYKIIEKRQSVAFWCNPISGHATLYWYQQILGQGPKLLIQFQNNGVVDDSQLPKDRFSAERLKGVDSTLKIQPAKLEDSAVYLCASSLWKETQYFGPGTRLLVL.

This clonotype has more than one count but fewer than ten. This rearrangement joins TRBV28 to TRBJ2-7, with a possible D match to TRBD1 (6 bases). Trimming stripped 7 bases from V and 2 bases from J, with 15 bases between. In germline, CDR1 is MDHEN, CDR2 SYDVKM. This CDR3 has 14 amino acids. DNA for the CDR3: TGTGCCAGCACTAAGGGGGTGCCTCCCTACGAGCAGTACTTC. Its translation: CASTKGVPPYEQYF.

This clonotype was counted ten times or more. J is TRBJ2-2 and V is TRBV6-2 or TRBV6-3; 9 bases are shared with TRBD2. The CDR3 sequence is 15 residues long. The germline gives CDR1 MNHEY, CDR2 SVGEGT. Trimming at V came to 5 bases and at J to 5 bases, leaving 6 bases not matched to a gene. CDR3 sequence: CASSRGRGRTGELFF. CDR3 DNA: TGTGCCAGCAGTCGCGGGAGGGGGAGAACCGGGGAGCTGTTTTTT.

This clonotype was seen ten or more times. The rearrangement joins TRBV19 to TRBJ2-1; D perhaps matches TRBD1 (6 bases). Deletions cut 7 bases from V and 0 bases from J, with 13 bases between. CDR1 LNHDA and CDR2 SQIVND come from the germline V gene (reference sequence). This CDR3 has 15 amino acids. The CDR3 is CASTPDRSSYNEQFF. In DNA, the CDR3 is TGTGCCAGTACCCCCGACAGGAGCTCCTACAATGAGCAGTTCTTC.

The chain is built from TRBV20-1 and TRBJ1-5; D not certain. V shed 7 bases and J shed 5 bases, with 12 bases lying between them. The CDR3 loop spans 12 amino acids. Germline values: CDR1 DFQATT, CDR2 SNEGSKA (reference sequence). For the CDR3, the DNA is TGCAGTGGGGCCTCCGGGGATCAGCCCCAGCATTTT. Protein sequence: CSGASGDQPQHF.

The CDR3 DNA reads TGTGCCAGCAGGGGACTAGCGGGAGCCTCCTACAATGAGCAGTTCTTC. It codes for CASRGLAGASYNEQFF. V usage is TRBV27 and J usage is TRBJ2-1; 14 bases are shared with TRBD2. The CDR3 spans 16 residues. Losses at the gene ends were 6 bases for V and 0 bases for J; bases not matched to a gene: 1. Looked up from germline, CDR1 is MNHEY and CDR2 is SMNVEV (reference sequence).

This clonotype was recorded at least ten times. The chain couples TRBV20-1 to TRBJ1-1, with TRBD1 as a possible D gene (6 bases). Trimming stripped 0 bases from V and 0 bases from J, with 11 bases between. This CDR3 region has 15 residues. In germline, CDR1 is DFQATT, CDR2 SNEGSKA (reference sequence). The CDR3 region is CSARDMGGMNTEAFF. CDR3 in DNA: TGCAGTGCTAGAGATATGGGGGGCATGAACACTGAAGCTTTCTTT.

Ten or more counts support this clonotype. This chain uses TRBV7-8 with TRBJ2-7, with TRBD2 as a possible D gene (6 bases). Germline V gene lookup returns CDR1 SGHVS and CDR2 FQNEAQ. This CDR3 contains 16 residues. Trimming took 1 base from V and 9 from J, leaving 22 bases between them. CDR3 amino acids: CASSLVLAGVGNVQYF. CDR3 nucleotide sequence: TGTGCCAGCAGCTTAGTACTAGCTGGAGTGGGGAACGTGCAGTACTTC.

The sample holds many counts of this clonotype. The J gene is TRBJ2-1, the V gene TRBV20-1; 8 bases are shared with TRBD2. This CDR3 contains 14 residues. Germline CDR1 and CDR2: DFQATT and SNEGSKA (reference sequence). V shed 3 bases, J shed 5 bases, and the junction held 6 bases outside the gene matches. The CDR3 loop reads CSAREGAGDNEQFF. The CDR3 DNA sequence: TGCAGTGCTAGGGAGGGAGCGGGGGACAATGAGCAGTTCTTC.

The rearrangement joins TRBV18 to TRBJ1-2; no reliable D call. CDR3 length: 16 amino acids. The germline CDR1 and CDR2 sequences are KGHSH and LQKENI. With 3 bases removed from V and 2 bases from J, the gap between germline ends came to 16 bases. DNA for the CDR3: TGTGCCAGCTCACCCTCAGATCGTGTTGCGAACTATGGCTACACCTTC. As protein: CASSPSDRVANYGYTF. Complete variable domain (other parts from reference TRBV18 and TRBJ1-2): NAGVMQNPRHLVRRRGQEARLRCSPMKGHSHVYWYRQLPEEGLKFMVYLQKENIIDESGMPKERFSAEFPKEGPSILRIQQVVRGDSAAYFCASSPSDRVANYGYTFGSGTRLTVV.

This clonotype was recorded a few times. This sequence joins TRBV18 and TRBJ2-3; D might be TRBD2 (6 bases). The CDR3 has 12 amino acids. With 3 bases removed from V and 7 bases from J, the gap between germline ends came to 8 bases. CDR1 is KGHSH and CDR2 is LQKENI in the germline V gene. CDR3 in amino acids: CASSPGGYTQYF. The CDR3 DNA sequence: TGTGCCAGCTCACCGGGGGGATATACGCAGTATTTT.

This clonotype turned up a few times. The chain recombines TRBV12-3 or TRBV12-4 with TRBJ2-2; no firm D call. V dropped 5 bases and J dropped 7 bases, with 8 bases sitting between them. There are 12 residues in the CDR3. The CDR3 DNA follows: TGTGCCAGCAGTCCCATTGGCGGGGAGCTGTTTTTT. Translation gives CASSPIGGELFF.

This clonotype was counted at least ten times. V is TRBV7-2 and J is TRBJ2-2; no clear D gene. The ends were cut back, 3 bases at V and 1 base at J, with 9 bases in the middle. Germline-derived CDR1 and CDR2 are SGHTA and FQGNSA. CDR3 length equals 15 residues. The CDR3 loop reads CASSLATMNTGELFF. The CDR3 DNA is TGTGCCAGCAGCTTGGCTACTATGAACACCGGGGAGCTGTTTTTT.

The CDR3 protein is CASRLGLINTEAFF. The CDR3 DNA reads as TGTGCCAGCAGGTTGGGACTGATTAACACTGAAGCTTTCTTT. This chain links TRBV28 with TRBJ1-1, with D possibly being TRBD1 (5 bases). Trimming removed 6 bases from V and 2 bases from J, with 13 bases in between. Germline values: CDR1 MDHEN, CDR2 SYDVKM. This CDR3 contains 14 residues.

This clonotype was recorded a few times. The chain recombines TRBV4-2 with TRBJ2-1; D not resolved. This CDR3 region has 15 residues. The V gene lost 1 base and the J gene lost 1 base, with 8 bases spanning the gap. CDR1 is LGHNA, CDR2 YNFKEQ, per germline. The CDR3 here is CASSQAKSSYNEQFF. CDR3 DNA: TGTGCCAGCAGCCAAGCCAAATCATCCTACAATGAGCAGTTCTTC.

V usage is TRBV12-3 or TRBV12-4 and J usage is TRBJ2-1; no reliable D call. The CDR3 is made up of 13 amino acids. V lost 7 bases to trimming and J lost 7 bases, with 14 bases between them. For the CDR3, the DNA is TGTGCCAGCACCCCGTCCCAGTCGAATGAGCAGTTCTTC. Translating it yields CASTPSQSNEQFF.

This clonotype was counted many times. The chain joins TRBV12-3 or TRBV12-4 to TRBJ2-3; D tentatively fits TRBD1 or TRBD2 (5 bases each). V was pared by 3 bases and J by 8 bases, with 18 bases between. The length of the CDR3 is 15 residues. In nucleotides, the CDR3 is TGTGCCAGCAGTTTTAGGGGCCCGGAGGTTGGTACGCAGTATTTT. Its protein is CASSFRGPEVGTQYF.

This clonotype was detected many times. The rearrangement joins TRBV3-1 to TRBJ2-1, with TRBD2 identical over 9 bases. V was pared by 5 bases and J by 5 bases, with 4 bases of the junction left unmatched. Germline CDR1 reads LGHDT; CDR2 reads YNNKEL (reference sequence). CDR3 length: 14 residues. The CDR3 coding sequence is TGTGCCAGCAGCGTCCGGACTAGCGACAATGAGCAGTTCTTC. This gives the protein CASSVRTSDNEQFF.

The chain uses TRBV7-2 and TRBJ2-1, with 11 nucleotides matching TRBD2. Germline assignment: CDR1 SGHTA and CDR2 FQGNSA. The CDR3 length is 16 residues. V lost 2 bases to trimming and J lost 9 bases; unmatched junction nucleotides: 9. CDR3 sequence: CASSLRVAGGMGEQFF. The CDR3, as DNA: TGTGCCAGCAGCTTAAGGGTAGCGGGAGGGATGGGTGAGCAGTTCTTC.

The chain combines TRBV2 with TRBJ2-5; 7 bases are a match to TRBD2. CDR3 size: 13 residues. J was trimmed by 7 bases and V by 10 bases; bases with no gene match: 12. The germline V gene encodes CDR1 SNHLY and CDR2 FYNNEI. The CDR3 nucleotides read TGTGCCACCCTCCGGGCCCCGGGGGGGACCCAGTACTTC. Its translation is CATLRAPGGTQYF.

This clonotype was detected only a few times. The chain joins TRBV27 to TRBJ2-7; 8 nucleotides line up with TRBD2. Trimming removed 9 bases from V and 7 bases from J; junction bases left unmatched: 14. Germline V gives CDR1 MNHEY, CDR2 SMNVEV (reference sequence). CDR3 length: 14 residues. CDR3 region: CASRPIGTSREQYF. As DNA, the CDR3 is TGTGCCAGTCGCCCTATCGGGACTAGTCGAGAGCAGTACTTC.